Given below is one T cell receptor (beta chain) in context. The data belong to a study of control samples from healthy donors and cancer patients. The table came from immunoSEQ multiplex PCR; TCRdb's copy has only in-frame clones and leaves some out. The table has about 190,000 clones, approximately 90% seen once; the top ten hold approximately 2%. V lost 4 bases to trimming and J lost 6 bases, with 13 bases between them. Germline loops: CDR1 SGHVS, CDR2 FQNEAQ. The CDR3 spans 13 residues. The rearrangement joins TRBV7-8 to TRBJ2-7, with D tentatively TRBD1 (7 bases). Material for sequencing was blood. This receptor was taken from a man in his thirties or forties in good health. In DNA, the CDR3 is TGTGCCAGCAGCTGGGACAGCGGGTTCGAGCAGTACTTC. This sequence encodes CASSWDSGFEQYF.